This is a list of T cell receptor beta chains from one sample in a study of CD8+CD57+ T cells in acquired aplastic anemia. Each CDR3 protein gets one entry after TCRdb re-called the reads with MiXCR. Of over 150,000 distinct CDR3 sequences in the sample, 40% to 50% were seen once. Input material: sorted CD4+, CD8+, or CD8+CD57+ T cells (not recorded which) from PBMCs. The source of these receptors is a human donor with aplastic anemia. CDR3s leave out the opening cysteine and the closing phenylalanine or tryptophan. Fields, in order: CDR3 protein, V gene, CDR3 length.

CDR3: ASSPGDREKETQY; V: TRBV5-1; length: 13
CDR3: ASIQNTGELF; V: TRBV2; length: 10
CDR3: ASSLRTHQPQH; V: TRBV7-8; length: 11
CDR3: SVFRQASATYEQY; V: TRBV29-1; length: 13
CDR3: AIRDREEVNTEAF; V: TRBV10-3; length: 13
CDR3: SVGSSGGKTQY; V: TRBV29-1; length: 11
CDR3: ASRAGQENTGELF; V: TRBV10-1; length: 13
CDR3: ASSVRQGMNYGYT; V: TRBV7-9; length: 13
CDR3: ASSESTYEQY; V: TRBV19; length: 10
CDR3: AISDPSARETYEQY; V: TRBV10-3; length: 14
CDR3: ASTQGSGRVYEQY; V: TRBV28; length: 13
CDR3: ASAGGYEQY; V: TRBV11-3; length: 9
CDR3: ASRWQGKTEAF; V: TRBV19; length: 11
CDR3: ASSLRNMGETQY; V: TRBV27; length: 12
CDR3: AIKGTSGRVETQY; V: TRBV10-3; length: 13
CDR3: ATSRGGTSGRRGQF; V: TRBV15; length: 14
CDR3: ASTTDRGDEQY; V: TRBV5-4; length: 11
CDR3: ASSTYYEQY; V: TRBV28; length: 9
CDR3: ASLPGLGSPLH; V: TRBV19; length: 11
CDR3: ASSYPAGSSYEQY; V: TRBV6-2/TRBV6-3; length: 13
CDR3: ASSYQTSGGADEQY; V: TRBV11-2; length: 14
CDR3: SATSSTGQETQY; V: TRBV20-1; length: 12
CDR3: AISEFMGGNTIY; V: TRBV10-3; length: 12
CDR3: ASKGSGYYEQY; V: TRBV7-9; length: 11